This T cell receptor beta chain derives from a study of blood T cell repertoires in COVID-19. Whole-study context: The United States, Italy and Spain provided the acute and convalescent COVID-19 samples. PBMCs, B-cell-depleted T cells, or T cells provided the cDNA or gDNA that made up the material.

As processed by the authors: Reference gene primer amplification yielded estimated nucleated cell counts. Some clones are missing from TCRdb's copy, which holds only in-frame ones; the method was immunoSEQ multiplex PCR. V and J calls plus clone size are reproduced from that table; the DNA served to infer D and trimming. In the table there are 110,000 to 150,000 clones, 80% of which are singletons. Germline V CDR1 and CDR2: MNHEY, SVGAGI. This CDR3 comprises 16 residues. Deletions cut 0 bases from V and 1 base from J, with 7 bases between. The TCR sequence derives from a woman between 50 and 59 years old with acute or convalescent COVID-19. The chain employs TRBV6-5 and TRBJ1-6, with D hard to call. The sample was peripheral blood. The CDR3: CASSYSLLSYNSPLHF. The DNA for the CDR3 is TGTGCCAGCAGTTACTCTTTATTATCCTATAATTCACCCCTCCACTTT.